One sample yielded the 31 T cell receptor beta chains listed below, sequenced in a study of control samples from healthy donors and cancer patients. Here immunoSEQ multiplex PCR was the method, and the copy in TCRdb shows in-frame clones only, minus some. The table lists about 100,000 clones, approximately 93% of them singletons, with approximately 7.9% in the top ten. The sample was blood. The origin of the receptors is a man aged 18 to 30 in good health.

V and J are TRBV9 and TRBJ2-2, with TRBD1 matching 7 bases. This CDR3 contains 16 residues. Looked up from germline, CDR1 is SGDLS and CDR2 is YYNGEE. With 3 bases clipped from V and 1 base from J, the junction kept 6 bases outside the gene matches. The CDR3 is CASSDVRQGNTGELFF. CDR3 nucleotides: TGTGCCAGCAGCGACGTCCGACAGGGGAACACCGGGGAGCTGTTTTTT. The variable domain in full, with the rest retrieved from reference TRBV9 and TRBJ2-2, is DSGVTQTPKHLITATGQRVTLRCSPRSGDLSVYWYQQSLDQGLQFLIQYYNGEERAKGNILERFSAQQFPDLHSELNLSSLELGDSALYFCASSDVRQGNTGELFFGEGSRLTVL.

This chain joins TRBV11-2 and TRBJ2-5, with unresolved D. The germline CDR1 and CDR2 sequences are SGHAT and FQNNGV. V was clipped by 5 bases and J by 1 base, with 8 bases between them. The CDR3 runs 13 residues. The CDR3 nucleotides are TGTGCCAGCAGCCTCGGGCTCCAAGAGACCCAGTACTTC. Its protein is CASSLGLQETQYF.

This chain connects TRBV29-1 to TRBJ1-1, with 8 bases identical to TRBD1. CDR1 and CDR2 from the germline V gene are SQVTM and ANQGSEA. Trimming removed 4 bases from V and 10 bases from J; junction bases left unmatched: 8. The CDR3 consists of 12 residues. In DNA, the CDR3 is TGCAGCGTTGTACAGGGGGATGTAGTAGCTTTCTTT. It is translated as CSVVQGDVVAFF.

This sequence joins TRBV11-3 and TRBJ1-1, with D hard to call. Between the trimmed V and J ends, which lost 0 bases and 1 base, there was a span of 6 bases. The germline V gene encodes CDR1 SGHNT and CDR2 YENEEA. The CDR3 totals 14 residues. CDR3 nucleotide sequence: TGTGCCAGCAGCTTAGAAGGAGAGAACACTGAAGCTTTCTTT. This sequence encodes CASSLEGENTEAFF.

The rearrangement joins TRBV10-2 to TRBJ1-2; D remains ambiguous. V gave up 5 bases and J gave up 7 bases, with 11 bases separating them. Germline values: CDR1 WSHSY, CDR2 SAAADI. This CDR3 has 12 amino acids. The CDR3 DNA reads TGCGCCAGCAGTTTGTGGGAGGTTGGCTACACCTTC. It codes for CASSLWEVGYTF.

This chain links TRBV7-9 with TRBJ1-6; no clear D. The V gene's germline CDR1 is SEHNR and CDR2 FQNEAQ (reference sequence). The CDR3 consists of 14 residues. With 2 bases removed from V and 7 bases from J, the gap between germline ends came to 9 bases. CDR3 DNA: TGTGCCAGCAGCTTAAGTGCGTTGAATTCACCCCTCCACTTT. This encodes CASSLSALNSPLHF.

This CDR3 is CASSQVWTGGNQPQHF. DNA for the CDR3: TGCGCCAGCAGCCAAGTGTGGACAGGGGGCAATCAGCCCCAGCATTTT. The chain joins TRBV4-3 to TRBJ1-5, with 9 bases lining up with TRBD1. Unmatched junction bases numbered 3, after V lost 1 base and J lost 2 bases. The CDR3 is 16 amino acids. In germline, CDR1 is LGHNA, CDR2 YSLEER.

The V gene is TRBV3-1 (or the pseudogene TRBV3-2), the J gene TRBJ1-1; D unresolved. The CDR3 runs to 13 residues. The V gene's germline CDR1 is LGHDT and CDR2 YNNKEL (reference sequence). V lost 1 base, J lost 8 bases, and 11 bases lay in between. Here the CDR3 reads CASSQGSWAEAFF. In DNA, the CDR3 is TGTGCCAGCAGCCAAGGTTCCTGGGCAGAAGCTTTCTTT.

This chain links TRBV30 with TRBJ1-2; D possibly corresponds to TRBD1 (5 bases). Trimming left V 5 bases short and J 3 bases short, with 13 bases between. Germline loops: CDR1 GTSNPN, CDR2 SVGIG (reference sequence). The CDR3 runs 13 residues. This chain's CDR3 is CAWAFGGDYGYTF. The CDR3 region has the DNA TGTGCCTGGGCCTTTGGGGGGGACTATGGCTACACCTTC.

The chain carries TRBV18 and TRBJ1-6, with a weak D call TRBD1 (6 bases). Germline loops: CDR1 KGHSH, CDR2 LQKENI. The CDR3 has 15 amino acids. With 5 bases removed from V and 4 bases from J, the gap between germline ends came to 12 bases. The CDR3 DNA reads TGTGCCAGCTCAACCGGACAGTTATATAATTCACCCCTCCACTTT. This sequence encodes CASSTGQLYNSPLHF.

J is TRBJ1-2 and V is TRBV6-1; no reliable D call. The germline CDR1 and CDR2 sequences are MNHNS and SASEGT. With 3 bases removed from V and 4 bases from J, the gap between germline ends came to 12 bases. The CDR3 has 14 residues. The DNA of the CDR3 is TGTGCCAGCAGTGAGCTGGTCCAGTTCTATGGCTACACCTTC. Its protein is CASSELVQFYGYTF.

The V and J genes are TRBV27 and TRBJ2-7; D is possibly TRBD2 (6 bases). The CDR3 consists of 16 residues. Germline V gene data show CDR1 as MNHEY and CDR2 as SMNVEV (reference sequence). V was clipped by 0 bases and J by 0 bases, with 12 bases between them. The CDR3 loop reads CASSLSWGDGSYEQYF. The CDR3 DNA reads TGTGCCAGCAGTTTATCTTGGGGGGACGGCTCCTACGAGCAGTACTTC.

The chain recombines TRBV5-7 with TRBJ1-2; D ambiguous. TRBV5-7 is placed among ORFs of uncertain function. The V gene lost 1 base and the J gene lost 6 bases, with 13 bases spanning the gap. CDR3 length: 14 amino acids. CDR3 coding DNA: TGTGCCAGCAGCTTGTTCCGAGACATGGATGGCTACACCTTC. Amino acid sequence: CASSLFRDMDGYTF.

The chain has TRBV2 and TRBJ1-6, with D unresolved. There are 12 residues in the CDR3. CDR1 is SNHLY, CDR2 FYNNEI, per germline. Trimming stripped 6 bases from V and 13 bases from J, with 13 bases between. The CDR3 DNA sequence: TGTGCCAGCAGAATTGATCCTCAGCCCCTCCACTTT. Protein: CASRIDPQPLHF.

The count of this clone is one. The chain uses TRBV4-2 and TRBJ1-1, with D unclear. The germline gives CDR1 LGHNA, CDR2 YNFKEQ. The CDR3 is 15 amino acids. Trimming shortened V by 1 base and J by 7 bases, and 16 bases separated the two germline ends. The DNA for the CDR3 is TGTGCCAGCAGCCAAGGGATTAGAAGGCCCGATGAAGCTTTCTTT. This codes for CASSQGIRRPDEAFF.

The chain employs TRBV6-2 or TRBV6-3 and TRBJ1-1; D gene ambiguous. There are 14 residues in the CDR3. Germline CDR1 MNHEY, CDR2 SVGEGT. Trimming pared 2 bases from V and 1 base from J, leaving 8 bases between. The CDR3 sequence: CASSYEAENTEAFF. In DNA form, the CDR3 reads TGTGCCAGCAGTTACGAGGCCGAGAACACTGAAGCTTTCTTT.

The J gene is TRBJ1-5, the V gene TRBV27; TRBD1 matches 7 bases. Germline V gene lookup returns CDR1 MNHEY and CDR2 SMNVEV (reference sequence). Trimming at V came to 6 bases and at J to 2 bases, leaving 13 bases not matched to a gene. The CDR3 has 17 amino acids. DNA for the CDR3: TGTGCCAGCAGCCCCGACAGGGTGGTATATGGCAATCAGCCCCAGCATTTT. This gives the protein CASSPDRVVYGNQPQHF.

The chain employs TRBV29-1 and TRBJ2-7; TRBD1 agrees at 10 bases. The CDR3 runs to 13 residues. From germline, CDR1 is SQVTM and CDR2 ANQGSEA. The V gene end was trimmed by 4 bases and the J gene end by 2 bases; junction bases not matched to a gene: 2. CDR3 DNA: TGCAGCGTTGGAGGACAGGGGGCCTACGAGCAGTACTTC. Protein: CSVGGQGAYEQYF.

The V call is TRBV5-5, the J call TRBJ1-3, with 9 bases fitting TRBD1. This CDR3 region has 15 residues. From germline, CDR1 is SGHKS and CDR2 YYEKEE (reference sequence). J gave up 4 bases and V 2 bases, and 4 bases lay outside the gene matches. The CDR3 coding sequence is TGTGCCAGCAGCTTCGGACAGGGGAGCGGAAACACCATATATTTT. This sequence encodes CASSFGQGSGNTIYF.

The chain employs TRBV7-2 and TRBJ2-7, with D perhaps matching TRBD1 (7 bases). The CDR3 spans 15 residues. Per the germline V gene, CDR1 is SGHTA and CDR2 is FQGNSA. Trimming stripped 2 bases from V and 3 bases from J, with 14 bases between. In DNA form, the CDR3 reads TGTGCCAGCAGCTTATTTACAGGGGAGGACTACGAGCAGTACTTC. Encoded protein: CASSLFTGEDYEQYF.

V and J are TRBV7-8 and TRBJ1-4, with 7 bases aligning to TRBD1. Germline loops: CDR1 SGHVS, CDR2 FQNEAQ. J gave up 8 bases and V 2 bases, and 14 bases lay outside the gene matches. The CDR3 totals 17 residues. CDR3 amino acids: CASSLTSRTGVGEKLFF. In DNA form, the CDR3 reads TGTGCCAGCAGCTTAACTTCACGGACAGGCGTAGGAGAAAAACTGTTTTTT.

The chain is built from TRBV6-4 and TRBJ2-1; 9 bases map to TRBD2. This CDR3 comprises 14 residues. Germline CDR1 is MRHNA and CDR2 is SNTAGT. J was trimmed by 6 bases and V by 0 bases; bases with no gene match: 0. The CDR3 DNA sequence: TGTGCCAGCAGTGACTCAGCGGGAGGCAATGAGCAGTTCTTC. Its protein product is CASSDSAGGNEQFF.

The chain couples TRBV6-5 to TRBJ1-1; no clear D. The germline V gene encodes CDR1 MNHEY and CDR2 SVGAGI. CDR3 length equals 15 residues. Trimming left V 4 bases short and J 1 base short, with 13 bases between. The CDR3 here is CASSSYGVGNTEAFF. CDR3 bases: TGTGCCAGCAGTTCCTACGGTGTGGGGAACACTGAAGCTTTCTTT.

The CDR3 loop reads CASSRVVQGRWNEQFF. In DNA, the CDR3 is TGCGCCAGCAGTCGTGTCGTGCAGGGCCGATGGAATGAGCAGTTCTTC. J is TRBJ2-1 and V is TRBV5-1, with D tentatively TRBD1 (5 bases). In germline, CDR1 is SGHRS, CDR2 YFSETQ. This CDR3 region has 16 residues. V was cut by 5 bases and J by 7 bases, with 22 bases left in between.

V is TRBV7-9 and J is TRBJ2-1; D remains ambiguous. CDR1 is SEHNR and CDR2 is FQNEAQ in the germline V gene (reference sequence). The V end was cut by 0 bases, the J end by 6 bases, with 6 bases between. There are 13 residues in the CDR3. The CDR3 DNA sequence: TGTGCCAGCAGCTTAGCACAGCCCAATGAGCAGTTCTTC. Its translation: CASSLAQPNEQFF.

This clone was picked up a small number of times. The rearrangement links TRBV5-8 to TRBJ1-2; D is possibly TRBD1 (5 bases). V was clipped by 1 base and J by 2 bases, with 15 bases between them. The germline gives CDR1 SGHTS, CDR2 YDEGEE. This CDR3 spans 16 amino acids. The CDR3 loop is CASSLPHSGDNYGYTF. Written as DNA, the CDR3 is TGTGCCAGCAGCTTGCCCCACTCCGGGGACAACTATGGCTACACCTTC.

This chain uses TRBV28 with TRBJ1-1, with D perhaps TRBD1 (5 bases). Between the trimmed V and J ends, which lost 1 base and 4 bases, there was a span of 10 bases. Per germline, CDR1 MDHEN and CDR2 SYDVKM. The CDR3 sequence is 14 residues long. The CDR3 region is CASSLSGIGTEAFF. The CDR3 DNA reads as TGTGCCAGCAGTTTATCAGGGATCGGCACTGAAGCTTTCTTT.

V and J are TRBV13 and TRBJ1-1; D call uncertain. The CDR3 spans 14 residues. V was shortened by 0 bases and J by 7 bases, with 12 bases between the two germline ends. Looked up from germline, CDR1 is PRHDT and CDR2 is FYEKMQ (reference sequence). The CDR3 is CASSLGEMKSEAFF. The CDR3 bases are TGTGCCAGCAGCTTAGGAGAGATGAAGAGTGAAGCTTTCTTT.

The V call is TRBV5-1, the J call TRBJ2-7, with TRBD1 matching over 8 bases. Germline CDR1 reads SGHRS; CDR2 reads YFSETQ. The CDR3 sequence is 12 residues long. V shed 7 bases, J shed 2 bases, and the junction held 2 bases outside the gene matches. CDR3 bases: TGCGCCAGCTCAGGGGGCACCTACGAGCAGTACTTC. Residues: CASSGGTYEQYF.

The CDR3 region is CASSLLYDEQFF. CDR3 coding DNA: TGTGCCAGCAGCCTCCTTTACGATGAGCAGTTCTTC. The chain has TRBV12-3 or TRBV12-4 and TRBJ2-1, with D uncertain. Trimming took off 6 bases at V and 8 bases at J, with 11 bases between the two ends. This CDR3 is 12 amino acids long.

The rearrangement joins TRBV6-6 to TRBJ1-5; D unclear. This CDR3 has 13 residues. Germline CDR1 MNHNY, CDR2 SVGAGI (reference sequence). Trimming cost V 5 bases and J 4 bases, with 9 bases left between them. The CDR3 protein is CASSPMGNQPQHF. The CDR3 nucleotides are TGTGCCAGCAGTCCAATGGGTAATCAGCCCCAGCATTTT.